The T cell receptor (beta chain) under discussion was sequenced for a study of regulatory T cells in long-lasting Graves disease. The CDR3 runs to 14 residues. V was shortened by 2 bases and J by 0 bases, with 9 bases between the two germline ends. Germline CDR1 reads SGDLS; CDR2 reads YYNGEE. iRepertoire HTBI primers and Arm-PCR of CDR3 regions built TCR beta libraries. TCRdb re-analysed the multiplex PCR reads in MiXCR, keeping a single row per CDR3 protein. This table holds a few hundred thousand distinct CDR3 sequences, about a quarter found once. Time point indicated: persistent/refractory GD, antithyroid drugs over 5 years with positive TRAb. With RNA extracted from PBMCs as input, the TCR library was made.

The specimen comprised peripheral blood mononuclear cells (PBMCs), sampled when the disease was refractory, from a patient treated with antithyroid drugs. This clonotype was sampled from a female donor with Graves disease. J is TRBJ2-7 and V is TRBV9; D might be TRBD1 (5 bases). CDR3 residues: CASSVGRSSYEQYF. CDR3 sequence (DNA): TGTGCCAGCAGCGTGGGGCGGAGCTCCTACGAGCAGTACTTC.